This T cell receptor (beta chain) came from a study of Tregs in tolerant kidney transplant recipients. General study findings and limits: The most relevant donor-specific Treg TCRbeta repertoire apparently came from expansion with activated donor B cells.

Comment on this clone: Its antigen is still unknown. Read sequence stops 3 residues before the CDR3 end, and the germline J gene provides the missing end.

Related graft donors supplied nonmyeloablative bone marrow transplants, and mixed chimerism was transient. This CDR3 has 14 amino acids. Trimming took 3 bases from V and 3 from J, leaving 11 bases between them. Germline V gene data show CDR1 as DFQATT and CDR2 as SNEGSKA (reference sequence). Only in-frame clones appear in the TCRdb table, and some are missing; sequencing was by immunoSEQ multiplex PCR. Here the sample table reports under 35,000 clones. This chain links TRBV20-1 with TRBJ2-2; D not resolved. The source material was CD4+ T cells from blood (PBMCs), sampled 24 months after the transplant. This clonotype originated in a human patient who received a combined kidney and bone marrow transplant. The graft donor may be the source of some T cells. The part of the CDR3 DNA that was read is TGCAGTGCTAGCCCAGTTGTTTACACCGGGGAG. Translating it yields CSASPVVYTGE. The full CDR3 reads CSASPVVYTGELFF.